This T cell receptor (beta chain) was observed in a study of control samples from healthy donors and cancer patients. Some clones are missing from TCRdb's copy, which holds only in-frame ones; the method was immunoSEQ multiplex PCR. The table has about 190,000 clones, about nine tenths seen once; the top ten hold around 1.9%. The sequence derives from a man aged 25 to 45 in good health. Sample: blood.

DNA for the CDR3: TGTGCCAGCTCACCACCGAAGGGGGGGCACACCGGGGAGCTGTTTTTT. Protein: CASSPPKGGHTGELFF. This chain joins TRBV18 and TRBJ2-2; D perhaps matches TRBD2 (7 bases). The germline V gene encodes CDR1 KGHSH and CDR2 LQKENI. Trimming stripped 0 bases from V and 3 bases from J, with 11 bases between. There are 16 residues in the CDR3.